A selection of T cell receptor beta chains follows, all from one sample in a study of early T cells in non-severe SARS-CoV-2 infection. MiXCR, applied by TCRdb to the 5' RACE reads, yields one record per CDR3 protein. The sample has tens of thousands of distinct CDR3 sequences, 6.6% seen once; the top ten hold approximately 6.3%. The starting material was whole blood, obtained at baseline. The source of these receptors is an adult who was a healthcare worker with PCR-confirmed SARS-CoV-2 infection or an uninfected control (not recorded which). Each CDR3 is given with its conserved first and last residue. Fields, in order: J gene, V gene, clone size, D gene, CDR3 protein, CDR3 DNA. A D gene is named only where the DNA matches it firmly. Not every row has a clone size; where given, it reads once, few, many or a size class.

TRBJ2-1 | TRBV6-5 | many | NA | CASSYIAGRNEQFF | TGTGCCAGCAGTTACATTGCGGGGAGGAATGAGCAGTTCTTC
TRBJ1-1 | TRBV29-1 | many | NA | CSVEIMNTEAFF | TGCAGCGTTGAGATCATGAACACTGAAGCTTTCTTT
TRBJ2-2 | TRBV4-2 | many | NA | CASSQVDDARTLNTGELFF | TGTGCCAGCAGCCAAGTGGACGACGCCAGGACTCTGAACACCGGGGAGCTGTTTTTT
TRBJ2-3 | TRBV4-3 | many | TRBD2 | CASSRDLAANSGDTQYF | TGCGCCAGCAGCCGAGACCTAGCGGCCAATTCAGGGGATACGCAGTATTTT
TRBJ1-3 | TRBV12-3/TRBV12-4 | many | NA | CASSSTGQGNTIYF | TGTGCCAGCAGTTCCACGGGGCAGGGAAACACCATATATTTT
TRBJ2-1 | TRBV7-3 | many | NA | CASSLEVSTYNEQFF | TGTGCCAGCAGCTTAGAGGTCAGCACCTACAATGAGCAGTTCTTC
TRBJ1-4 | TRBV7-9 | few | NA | CASSREGGAVGKLFF | TGTGCCAGCAGCCGCGAGGGAGGGGCTGTCGGGAAACTGTTTTTT
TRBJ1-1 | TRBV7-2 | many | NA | CASSRTGVNTEAFF | TGTGCCAGCAGCCGAACAGGAGTTAACACTGAAGCTTTCTTT
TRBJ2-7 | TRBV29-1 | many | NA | CSVDGVRGSDEQYF | TGCAGCGTTGACGGTGTTCGGGGGTCCGACGAGCAGTACTTC
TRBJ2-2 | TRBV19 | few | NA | CASGETINTGELFF | TGTGCCTCCGGGGAGACTATAAACACCGGGGAGCTGTTTTTT
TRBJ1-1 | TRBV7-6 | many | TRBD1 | CASSLEPRGLMNTEAFF | TGTGCCAGCAGCTTGGAACCCAGGGGGCTTATGAACACTGAAGCTTTCTTT
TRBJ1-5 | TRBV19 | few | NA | CASSQRYSNQPQHF | TGTGCCAGTAGCCAGCGATATAGCAATCAGCCCCAGCATTTT
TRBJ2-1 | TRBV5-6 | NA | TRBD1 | CASTYLNRGNEQFF | TGTGCCAGCACCTACTTAAACAGGGGGAATGAGCAGTTCTTC
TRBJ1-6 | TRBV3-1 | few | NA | CASSQNLRQNSPLHF | TGTGCCAGCAGCCAAAATCTCAGGCAGAATTCACCCCTCCACTTT
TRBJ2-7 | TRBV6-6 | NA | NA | CASRLQGTNYEQYF | TGTGCCAGCAGGCTACAGGGTACAAACTACGAGCAGTACTTC
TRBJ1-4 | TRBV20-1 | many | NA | CSARVASLGKLFF | TGCAGTGCTAGAGTAGCCAGCCTCGGAAAACTGTTTTTT
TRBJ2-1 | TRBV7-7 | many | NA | CASSPWLSSYNEQFF | TGTGCTAGCAGCCCCTGGTTGAGCTCCTACAATGAGCAGTTCTTC
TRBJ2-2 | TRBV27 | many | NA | CASSSTGNTGELFF | TGTGCCAGCAGTTCCACCGGTAACACCGGGGAGCTGTTTTTT
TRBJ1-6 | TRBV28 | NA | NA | CASSYDGTQDSPLHF | TGTGCCAGCAGTTATGACGGGACACAGGATTCACCCCTCCACTTT
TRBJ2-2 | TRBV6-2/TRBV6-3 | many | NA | CASRLSSEAGELFF | TGTGCCAGCAGATTATCAAGCGAAGCCGGGGAGCTGTTTTTT
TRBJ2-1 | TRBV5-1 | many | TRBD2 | CASSYGLAGDSYNEQFF | TGCGCCAGCAGCTATGGACTAGCGGGGGACTCCTACAATGAGCAGTTCTTC
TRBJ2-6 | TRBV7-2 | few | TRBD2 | CASSLWRGAGANVLTF | TGTGCCAGCAGCTTGTGGCGGGGGGCTGGGGCCAACGTCCTGACTTTC
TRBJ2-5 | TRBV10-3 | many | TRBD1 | CAISDRQGGQTQYF | TGTGCCATCAGTGACCGACAGGGTGGACAGACCCAGTACTTC
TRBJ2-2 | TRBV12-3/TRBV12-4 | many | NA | CASSLALGVPGELFF | TGTGCCAGCAGTTTAGCGCTTGGGGTCCCCGGGGAGCTGTTTTTT
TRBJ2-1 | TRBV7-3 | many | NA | CASSARLGGGEQFF | TGTGCCAGCAGTGCCCGACTAGGCGGCGGTGAGCAGTTCTTC
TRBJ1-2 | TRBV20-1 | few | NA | CSARNRDRGYTF | TGCAGTGCTAGAAATAGGGATCGTGGCTACACCTTC
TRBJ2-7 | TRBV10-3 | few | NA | CAISPSNRNSYEQYF | TGTGCCATCAGCCCCTCCAACCGGAACTCCTACGAGCAGTACTTC
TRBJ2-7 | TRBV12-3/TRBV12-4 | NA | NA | CASSLLGSQHEQYF | TGTGCCAGCAGTTTATTAGGGAGTCAGCACGAGCAGTACTTC
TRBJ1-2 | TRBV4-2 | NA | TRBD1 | CASSQPDRGEGYGYTF | TGTGCCAGCAGCCAGCCAGACAGGGGCGAGGGGTATGGCTACACCTTC
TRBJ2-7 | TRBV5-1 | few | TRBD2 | CASSLVAGEYEQYF | TGCGCCAGCAGCTTGGTAGCGGGGGAATACGAGCAGTACTTC
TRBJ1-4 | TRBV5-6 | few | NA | CASSLGTREKLFF | TGTGCCAGCAGCTTGGGGACAAGGGAAAAACTGTTTTTT
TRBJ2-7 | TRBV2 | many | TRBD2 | CASSRGGPDRGEQYF | TGTGCCAGCAGTCGGGGGGGCCCTGATCGGGGCGAGCAGTACTTC
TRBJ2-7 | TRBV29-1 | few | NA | CSVGAGSYEQYF | TGCAGCGTTGGCGCAGGGAGCTACGAGCAGTACTTC
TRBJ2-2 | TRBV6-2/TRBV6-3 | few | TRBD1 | CAGGQGLWTGELFF | TGTGCCGGGGGACAGGGATTATGGACCGGGGAGCTGTTTTTT
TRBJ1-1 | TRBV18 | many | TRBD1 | CASSPYGQGEAFF | TGTGCCAGCTCACCTTATGGACAGGGTGAAGCTTTCTTT
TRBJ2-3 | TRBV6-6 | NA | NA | CASRPLPGLQGTDTQYF | TGTGCCAGCAGGCCTCTCCCGGGCCTCCAAGGGACAGATACGCAGTATTTT
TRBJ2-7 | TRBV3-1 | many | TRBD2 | CASTSGPGEQYF | TGTGCCAGCACTAGCGGGCCGGGGGAGCAGTACTTC
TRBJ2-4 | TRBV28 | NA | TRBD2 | CASRMTSGGGVANIQYF | TGTGCCAGCAGGATGACTAGCGGGGGCGGGGTCGCAAACATTCAGTACTTC
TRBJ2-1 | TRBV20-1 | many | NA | CSAREGSSYNEQFF | TGCAGTGCTAGAGAAGGAAGCTCCTACAATGAGCAGTTCTTC
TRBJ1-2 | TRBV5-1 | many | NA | CASSLDTGNYGYTF | TGCGCCAGCAGCTTGGATACGGGGAACTATGGCTACACCTTC
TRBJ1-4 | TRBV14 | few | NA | CASSERSEYNEKLFF | TGTGCCAGCAGTGAGCGGTCCGAGTATAATGAAAAACTGTTTTTT
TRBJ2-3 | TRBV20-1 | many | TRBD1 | CSAQDRGRGDTQYF | TGCAGTGCCCAGGACAGGGGCCGAGGAGATACGCAGTATTTT
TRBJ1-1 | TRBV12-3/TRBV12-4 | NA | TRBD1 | CASRTGPEAFF | TGTGCCAGCAGGACAGGGCCTGAAGCTTTCTTT
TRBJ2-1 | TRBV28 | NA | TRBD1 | CASSLTGTGNEQFF | TGTGCCAGCAGTCTAACCGGGACAGGGAATGAGCAGTTCTTC
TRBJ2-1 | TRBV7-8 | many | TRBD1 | CASSSRGSSYNEQFF | TGTGCCAGCAGCTCCAGGGGGAGCTCCTACAATGAGCAGTTCTTC
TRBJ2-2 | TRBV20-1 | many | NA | CSARLGPGELFF | TGCAGTGCTAGACTGGGGCCCGGGGAGCTGTTTTTT
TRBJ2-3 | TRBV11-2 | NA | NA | CASSLDRGAADTQYF | TGTGCCAGCAGCTTAGATCGGGGAGCCGCAGATACGCAGTATTTT
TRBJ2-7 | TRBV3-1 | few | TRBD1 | CASSLGQGAVADEQYF | TGTGCCAGCAGCCTGGGACAGGGGGCTGTAGCGGACGAGCAGTACTTC
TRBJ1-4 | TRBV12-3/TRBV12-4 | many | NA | CASSLAEGEKLFF | TGTGCCAGCAGTTTAGCAGAAGGTGAAAAACTGTTTTTT
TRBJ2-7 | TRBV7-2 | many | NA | CASSLGTASYEQYF | TGTGCCAGCAGCTTAGGGACAGCCTCCTACGAGCAGTACTTC
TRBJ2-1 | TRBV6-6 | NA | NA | CASKRVSYNEQFF | TGTGCCAGCAAGAGGGTCTCCTACAATGAGCAGTTCTTC
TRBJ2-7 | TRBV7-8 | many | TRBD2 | CASSSRLAGATYEQYF | TGTGCCAGCAGCTCACGACTAGCGGGGGCAACCTACGAGCAGTACTTC
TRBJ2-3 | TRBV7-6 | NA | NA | CASSRDRDTQYF | TGTGCCAGCAGCCGGGACCGCGATACGCAGTATTTT